The 20 T cell receptor beta chains listed next were all sequenced from one sample in a study of blood T cell repertoires in COVID-19. Sequencing used immunoSEQ multiplex PCR; TCRdb keeps in-frame clones, though not all of them. This sample has around 37,000 clones, with 80% to 90% found just once. Sample: peripheral blood. The origin of the receptors is a man in his 60s with COVID-19, enrolled during active disease.

This chain connects TRBV19 to TRBJ2-7; 10 nucleotides agree with TRBD1. The CDR3 extends over 16 amino acids. J was trimmed by 4 bases and V by 5 bases; bases with no gene match: 11. Germline CDR1 is LNHDA and CDR2 is SQIVND (reference sequence). The CDR3 DNA sequence: TGTGCCAGTAGTCGCATCGGGGGACAGGGGATGTACGAGCAGTACTTC. Protein product: CASSRIGGQGMYEQYF. Full variable domain (outside the CDR3, taken from reference TRBV19 and TRBJ2-7): DGGITQSPKYLFRKEGQNVTLSCEQNLNHDAMYWYRQDPGQGLRLIYYSQIVNDFQKGDIAEGYSVSREKKESFPLTVTSAQKNPTAFYLCASSRIGGQGMYEQYFGPGTRLTVT.

The table lists this clone with a count of one. The rearrangement uses TRBV10-3 and TRBJ2-3; 10 nucleotides line up with TRBD2. The CDR3 has 17 residues. Trimming at V came to 3 bases and at J to 3 bases, leaving 9 bases not matched to a gene. Germline CDR1 and CDR2: ENHRY and SYGVKD. This chain's CDR3 is CAISESLASGRTDTQYF. CDR3 sequence (DNA): TGTGCCATCAGTGAATCCCTAGCTAGCGGGAGAACAGATACGCAGTATTTT.

CDR3 nucleotides: TGTGCCAGCAGCTCCCACTCAAACACTGAAGCTTTCTTT. It is translated as CASSSHSNTEAFF. This chain joins TRBV11-2 and TRBJ1-1; D gene unclear. The CDR3 has 13 residues. Germline CDR1 reads SGHAT; CDR2 reads FQNNGV. Trimming stripped 4 bases from V and 2 bases from J, with 8 bases between.

This chain connects TRBV4-2 to TRBJ2-1; weak D call: TRBD2 (6 bases). V was clipped by 4 bases and J by 0 bases, with 13 bases between them. This CDR3 is 16 amino acids long. Germline V gene sequence: CDR1 LGHNA, CDR2 YNFKEQ. The DNA of the CDR3 is TGTGCCAGCAGCCGAGAGCGGGCCGACTCCTACAATGAGCAGTTCTTC. Amino acids: CASSRERADSYNEQFF.

The gene calls are TRBV18 and TRBJ1-2, with D possibly TRBD1 on 6 matching bases. From germline, CDR1 is KGHSH and CDR2 LQKENI. CDR3 length equals 15 residues. Trimming shortened V by 4 bases and J by 3 bases, and 15 bases separated the two germline ends. The CDR3 reads CASSLGQPPDYGYTF. The DNA of the CDR3 is TGTGCCAGCTCACTCGGACAGCCGCCGGACTATGGCTACACCTTC.

The chain links TRBV19 to TRBJ1-5; TRBD1 agrees at 7 bases. CDR3 length: 14 residues. Germline V gives CDR1 LNHDA, CDR2 SQIVND (reference sequence). V shed 2 bases, J shed 4 bases, and the junction held 2 bases outside the gene matches. The CDR3 region has the DNA TGTGCCAGTAGTATATACAGGGGAAATCAGCCCCAGCATTTT. Residues: CASSIYRGNQPQHF.

There are a few counts of this clone. The rearrangement joins TRBV6-1 to TRBJ1-5, with TRBD1 matching over 9 bases. CDR3 size: 16 residues. Germline CDR1 is MNHNS and CDR2 is SASEGT. V was pared by 4 bases and J by 6 bases, with 10 bases of the junction left unmatched. The CDR3 DNA sequence: TGTGCCAGCAGTGTTCAAACCGGACAGGGGAGTCAGCCCCAGCATTTT. It is translated as CASSVQTGQGSQPQHF.

The J gene is TRBJ1-5, the V gene TRBV5-1; no clear D. Germline CDR1 and CDR2: SGHRS and YFSETQ. The V and J ends lost 0 bases and 2 bases respectively, with 9 bases between them. The CDR3 spans 15 residues. As DNA, the CDR3 is TGCGCCAGCAGCTTGGAATCCGGTCGCAATCAGCCCCAGCATTTT. Encoded protein: CASSLESGRNQPQHF.

The rearrangement links TRBV6-5 to TRBJ1-1; TRBD1 agrees at 8 bases. Germline V gene lookup returns CDR1 MNHEY and CDR2 SVGAGI. The trim removed 6 bases at V and 4 bases at J, leaving 4 bases unmatched. The CDR3 is 13 residues long. CDR3 loop: CASSATGVTEAFF. The CDR3 nucleotides are TGTGCCAGCAGCGCGACAGGGGTCACTGAAGCTTTCTTT.

This clone was seen once. V gene TRBV28 combines with J gene TRBJ1-6; a possible D gene is TRBD1 (6 bases). This CDR3 has 16 amino acids. Trimming removed 4 bases at V and 4 bases at J, with 14 bases between. Germline loops: CDR1 MDHEN, CDR2 SYDVKM. The CDR3 loop is CASSYQGGGYNSPLHF. Written as DNA, the CDR3 is TGTGCCAGCAGTTACCAGGGAGGGGGGTATAATTCACCCCTCCACTTT.

This chain joins TRBV5-6 and TRBJ1-4, with D hard to call. V lost 4 bases and J lost 0, with 16 bases in between. Per germline, CDR1 SGHDT and CDR2 YYEEEE. The CDR3 covers 17 residues. CDR3 DNA sequence: TGTGCCAGCAGCCCGATGGCCCGGGAGTCAACTAATGAAAAACTGTTTTTT. Protein: CASSPMARESTNEKLFF.

The chain joins TRBV15 to TRBJ1-1; 8 positions match TRBD1. The CDR3 sequence is 13 residues long. J was trimmed by 3 bases and V by 6 bases; bases with no gene match: 3. CDR1 LNHNV and CDR2 YYDKDF come from the germline V gene (reference sequence). The CDR3 DNA reads TGTGCCACCAGGGAACAGGGGGACACTGAAGCTTTCTTT. Residues: CATREQGDTEAFF.

The J gene is TRBJ1-5, the V gene TRBV19; D uncertain. V dropped 5 bases and J dropped 4 bases, with 9 bases sitting between them. CDR3 length: 13 residues. The germline CDR1 and CDR2 sequences are LNHDA and SQIVND (reference sequence). CDR3 sequence (DNA): TGTGCCAGTAGTCTGCAGCGGAATCAGCCCCAGCATTTT. This translates into CASSLQRNQPQHF.

In its sample, this clone was seen once. V and J are TRBV30 and TRBJ1-5, with 7 bases aligning to TRBD1. Trimming cost V 0 bases and J 6 bases; bases outside gene matches: 2. Germline V gene lookup returns CDR1 GTSNPN and CDR2 SVGIG (reference sequence). The CDR3 runs to 13 residues. Here the CDR3 DNA reads TGTGCCTGGAGTGTCCAGGGGGGTCAGCCCCAGCATTTT. The encoded protein is CAWSVQGGQPQHF.

DNA for the CDR3: TGCGCCAGCAGCCAAGGGGACAGGGTCACCGGGGAGCTGTTTTTT. As protein: CASSQGDRVTGELFF. The chain couples TRBV4-1 to TRBJ2-2, with TRBD1 matching over 9 bases. The CDR3 has 15 residues. Germline values: CDR1 MGHRA, CDR2 YSYEKL. The junction had 1 base not matched to a gene; V was cut back by 1 base and J by 4 bases.

The V gene is TRBV2, the J gene TRBJ2-5; 14 positions agree with TRBD2. Losses at the gene ends were 6 bases for V and 5 bases for J; bases not matched to a gene: 5. Germline CDR1 and CDR2: SNHLY and FYNNEI. The CDR3 totals 15 residues. CDR3 amino acids: CASSGLAGGFETQYF. CDR3 in DNA: TGTGCCAGCAGCGGACTAGCGGGAGGTTTTGAGACCCAGTACTTC.

V gene TRBV9 combines with J gene TRBJ1-1, with D uncertain. CDR1 and CDR2 (germline): SGDLS, YYNGEE. Between the trimmed V and J ends, which lost 4 bases and 0 bases, there was a span of 16 bases. CDR3 length: 16 residues. CDR3 DNA sequence: TGTGCCAGCAGCCCCAGCCCCGGAGGGATGAACACTGAAGCTTTCTTT. This encodes CASSPSPGGMNTEAFF.

The chain uses TRBV9 and TRBJ1-1, with TRBD1 matching over 10 bases. After removal of 4 bases from V and 5 bases from J, the junction contained 11 bases not matched to a gene. The CDR3 loop spans 16 amino acids. Germline-derived CDR1 and CDR2 are SGDLS and YYNGEE. The CDR3 nucleotides read TGTGCCAGCAGCCCCAGGACAGGGGGAGGCAATACTGAAGCTTTCTTT. Protein sequence: CASSPRTGGGNTEAFF.

This clone was recorded once. This chain links TRBV28 with TRBJ2-1; 7 nucleotides match TRBD2. Germline V lookup: CDR1 MDHEN, CDR2 SYDVKM. This CDR3 contains 13 residues. J gave up 6 bases and V 2 bases, and 1 base lay outside the gene matches. The CDR3 loop is CASSLASGNEQFF. The CDR3 nucleotides read TGTGCCAGCAGTTTAGCTAGCGGCAATGAGCAGTTCTTC. The whole variable domain, filled in from reference TRBV28 and TRBJ2-1, reads DVKVTQSSRYLVKRTGEKVFLECVQDMDHENMFWYRQDPGLGLRLIYFSYDVKMKEKGDIPEGYSVSREKKERFSLILESASTNQTSMYLCASSLASGNEQFFGPGTRLTVL.

The V and J genes are TRBV30 and TRBJ1-6; 10 bases agree with TRBD1. V lost 4 bases to trimming and J lost 8 bases; unmatched junction nucleotides: 5. The CDR3 consists of 14 residues. Germline CDR1 GTSNPN, CDR2 SVGIG (reference sequence). CDR3 loop: CAWTPGQGYSPLHF. DNA of the CDR3: TGTGCCTGGACTCCGGGACAGGGGTATTCACCCCTCCACTTT.